This TCR beta chain originates from a study of CD8 T cells in ankylosing spondylitis. Each CDR3 protein gets one entry after TCRdb re-called the 5' RACE reads with MiXCR. The sample has around 150,000 distinct CDR3 sequences, around 32% seen once; the top ten hold 6%. V was cut by 0 bases and J by 0 bases, with 3 bases left in between. The germline V gene encodes CDR1 SGHRS and CDR2 YFSETQ. The CDR3 is 13 residues long. Notes on this clonotype: Antigen: not known.

Regarding the study as a whole: Those disease-linked clones were CD8+; they were also relatively rare in peripheral blood. A motif in TCR beta, a set of roughly eight highly homologous variants, appeared characteristic of ankylosing spondylitis blood. As reported, disease-linked clones showed significant enrichment in matched ankylosing spondylitis synovial fluid. Past studies reported some motif variants in reactive arthritis synovial fluid and blood.

This receptor was taken from a male donor with ankylosing spondylitis. The chain combines TRBV5-1 with TRBJ1-1; no clear D. The sequencing input was synovial fluid, either unsorted or a sorted T cell fraction (not recorded which). CDR3 region: CASSLDVNTEAFF. CDR3 DNA: TGCGCCAGCAGCTTGGATGTGAACACTGAAGCTTTCTTT.